The next 18 T cell receptor beta chains were all read from a single sample in a study of blood T cell repertoires in COVID-19. Measured with immunoSEQ multiplex PCR; TCRdb has only the in-frame clones, and not every one. The profile shows 300,000 to 500,000 clones, 88% of them singletons. The sequencing input was PBMCs or T cells enriched from blood (not recorded which). The receptors come from a woman in her twenties or thirties with acute COVID-19.

V gene TRBV3-1 (or the pseudogene TRBV3-2) combines with J gene TRBJ2-3, with TRBD1 matching over 8 bases. Trimming at V came to 5 bases and at J to 3 bases, leaving 7 bases not matched to a gene. Germline CDR1 and CDR2: LGHDT and YNNKEL (reference sequence). This CDR3 comprises 15 residues. The CDR3 here is CASSSRTGKTDTQYF. The CDR3 bases are TGTGCCAGCAGCAGCCGGACAGGGAAGACAGATACGCAGTATTTT.

The chain carries TRBV18 and TRBJ2-2, with 14 bases aligning to TRBD2. Per the germline V gene, CDR1 is KGHSH and CDR2 is LQKENI. The CDR3 runs 18 residues. J lost 2 bases, V lost 3 bases, and 5 bases had no gene match. The CDR3: CASSPGLAGASNTGELFF. The DNA for the CDR3 is TGTGCCAGCTCACCGGGACTAGCGGGGGCCAGTAACACCGGGGAGCTGTTTTTT.

Here the CDR3 DNA reads TGCGCCAGCAGCTTGTCGTCCGGGGTCACAGATACGCAGTATTTT. It yields the protein CASSLSSGVTDTQYF. This chain connects TRBV5-1 to TRBJ2-3, with D perhaps matching TRBD2 (5 bases). Trimming shortened V by 1 base and J by 2 bases, and 11 bases separated the two germline ends. Germline V gives CDR1 SGHRS, CDR2 YFSETQ. The CDR3 consists of 15 residues.

This clone was observed a few times. The chain recombines TRBV5-1 with TRBJ2-3; D may be TRBD1 (6 bases). This CDR3 has 13 amino acids. The germline CDR1 and CDR2 sequences are SGHRS and YFSETQ. V lost 4 bases and J lost 6, with 12 bases in between. This CDR3 reads CASSQGMGDTQYF. The CDR3 region has the DNA TGCGCCAGCAGCCAGGGGATGGGGGATACGCAGTATTTT.

J is TRBJ1-1 and V is TRBV7-2; possible D gene TRBD1, 6 bases. CDR1 and CDR2 from the germline V gene are SGHTA and FQGNSA. The CDR3 runs 13 residues. Trimming removed 2 bases at V and 3 bases at J, with 7 bases between. CDR3 amino acids: CASSLRGYTEAFF. The CDR3 nucleotides read TGTGCCAGCAGCTTAAGGGGGTACACTGAAGCTTTCTTT.

This clone is a singleton in its sample. Here the CDR3 DNA reads TGTGCCAGCAGCGTAGGCCGGACAGGGGCCACCGGGGAGCTGTTTTTT. Residues: CASSVGRTGATGELFF. V is TRBV9 and J is TRBJ2-2, with TRBD1 matching over 9 bases. The CDR3 covers 16 residues. Germline lookup yields CDR1 SGDLS and CDR2 YYNGEE. Losses at the gene ends were 0 bases for V and 4 bases for J; bases not matched to a gene: 4.

The chain is built from TRBV27 and TRBJ2-2; tentatively, D is TRBD1 (7 bases). CDR1 and CDR2 from the germline V gene are MNHEY and SMNVEV (reference sequence). Trimming left V 5 bases short and J 5 bases short, with 15 bases between. CDR3 length equals 15 residues. CDR3 in amino acids: CASSRRQGGTGELFF. The DNA of the CDR3 is TGTGCCAGCAGTAGGAGACAGGGAGGAACCGGGGAGCTGTTTTTT.

This chain connects TRBV5-6 to TRBJ2-1; 7 nucleotides agree with TRBD1. Germline V lookup: CDR1 SGHDT, CDR2 YYEEEE. V lost 2 bases and J lost 5; bases outside the gene matches: 10. The CDR3 is 16 residues long. This chain's CDR3 is CASSFVVAGGHNEQFF. The CDR3 DNA sequence: TGTGCCAGCAGCTTTGTTGTGGCAGGGGGTCACAATGAGCAGTTCTTC.

The chain uses TRBV7-9 and TRBJ2-3, with 8 positions matching TRBD2. The CDR3 is made up of 15 amino acids. The ends lost 4 bases at V and 0 bases at J; junction bases unmatched: 3. Germline-derived CDR1 and CDR2 are SEHNR and FQNEAQ (reference sequence). CDR3 in amino acids: CASSSSGSSTDTQYF. The DNA of the CDR3 is TGTGCCAGCAGCTCCAGCGGGAGTAGCACAGATACGCAGTATTTT.

The CDR3 DNA is TGTGCCAGCAGCCTACGCCCGCTGTGGAATGAGCAGTTCTTC. As protein: CASSLRPLWNEQFF. The J gene is TRBJ2-1, the V gene TRBV7-2; D gene ambiguous. The CDR3 covers 14 residues. Germline V gives CDR1 SGHTA, CDR2 FQGNSA. V was pared by 5 bases and J by 7 bases, with 15 bases between.

J is TRBJ2-7 and V is TRBV20-1, with TRBD1 matching 7 bases. The ends lost 3 bases at V and 2 bases at J; junction bases unmatched: 13. Germline CDR1 and CDR2: DFQATT and SNEGSKA (reference sequence). The CDR3 totals 16 residues. CDR3 residues: CSASYGQGDITYEQYF. CDR3 DNA sequence: TGCAGTGCTAGTTATGGGCAGGGGGACATAACCTACGAGCAGTACTTC.

This chain connects TRBV5-1 to TRBJ1-1; 8 bases are a match to TRBD1. Germline assignment: CDR1 SGHRS and CDR2 YFSETQ. V was clipped by 2 bases and J by 2 bases; unmatched bases: 14. There are 18 residues in the CDR3. CDR3 amino acids: CASSFTRHRTGPNTEAFF. The CDR3 nucleotides are TGCGCCAGCAGCTTCACCCGACATCGGACAGGGCCTAACACTGAAGCTTTCTTT.

The chain recombines TRBV4-2 with TRBJ2-1; D unresolved. Germline values: CDR1 LGHNA, CDR2 YNFKEQ. Trimming left V 3 bases short and J 0 bases short, with 9 bases between. The CDR3 loop spans 15 amino acids. The CDR3 protein is CASSHAERSYNEQFF. CDR3 DNA sequence: TGTGCCAGCAGCCACGCAGAGCGCTCCTACAATGAGCAGTTCTTC.

V is TRBV24-1 and J is TRBJ2-2; 12 nucleotides match TRBD2. Trimming took 7 bases from V and 6 from J; bases not matched to a gene: 23. Germline CDR1 reads KGHDR; CDR2 reads SFDVKD. This CDR3 has 21 amino acids. The CDR3 DNA reads TGTGCCACCAGAGGACTAGCGGGGCACTTAATTCGAGGAGTATTCGCCGGGGAGCTGTTTTTT. This encodes CATRGLAGHLIRGVFAGELFF.

This clone was counted a single time. This chain joins TRBV3-1 (or the pseudogene TRBV3-2) and TRBJ2-7, with 9 positions matching TRBD2. The J segment lost 7 bases and the V segment lost 1 base, leaving 11 bases of the junction unmatched. This CDR3 contains 16 residues. Germline V CDR1 and CDR2: LGHDT, YNNKEL (reference sequence). The CDR3 region is CASSQGRGGLNMEQYF. Here the CDR3 DNA reads TGTGCCAGCAGCCAAGGGCGGGGGGGCCTAAACATGGAGCAGTACTTC.

This clone was seen more than once but under ten times. The V call is TRBV6-5, the J call TRBJ1-2, with 10 bases that match TRBD1. CDR3 length: 15 amino acids. In germline, CDR1 is MNHEY, CDR2 SVGAGI. Trimming at V came to 7 bases and at J to 7 bases, leaving 12 bases not matched to a gene. CDR3: CASIAWDRGAGGYTF. The DNA of the CDR3 is TGTGCCAGCATCGCCTGGGACAGGGGAGCAGGTGGCTACACCTTC.

The chain links TRBV25-1 to TRBJ1-2, with D perhaps TRBD1 (6 bases). Trimming took 4 bases from V and 3 from J, leaving 12 bases between them. The CDR3 has 14 residues. Germline V gene lookup returns CDR1 MGHDK and CDR2 SYGVNS. CDR3 in amino acids: CASSGQTGYYGYTF. CDR3 sequence (DNA): TGTGCCAGCAGTGGACAGACAGGCTACTATGGCTACACCTTC.

This clone was counted once. At the DNA level, this CDR3 is encoded by other sequences in the same sample as well. The chain couples TRBV5-5 to TRBJ1-4; 9 nucleotides agree with TRBD1. Trimming cost V 4 bases and J 4 bases; bases outside gene matches: 2. CDR3 length: 14 amino acids. Germline V gives CDR1 SGHKS, CDR2 YYEKEE (reference sequence). The CDR3 DNA is TGTGCCAGCAGCCTGGACAGGGGTAATGAAAAACTGTTTTTT. Translated: CASSLDRGNEKLFF.